Following are 10 T cell receptor beta chains from one sample sequenced in a study of T cells after somatic rescue of genetic block. The data were produced by immunoSEQ multiplex PCR, yet TCRdb's version contains in-frame clones alone and is incomplete. The repertoire includes tens of thousands of clones, about 90% of them detected once, and around 3% sits in the top ten. Sequencing used peripheral blood mononuclear cells (PBMCs). These receptors were collected from a man between 40 and 49 years old.

The chain combines TRBV7-6 with TRBJ1-2, with a possible D match to TRBD1 (5 bases). Germline loops: CDR1 SGHVS, CDR2 FNYEAQ. Between the trimmed V and J ends, which lost 5 bases and 1 base, there was a span of 8 bases. This CDR3 contains 13 residues. The CDR3, as DNA: TGTGCCAGCAGCCCAGACAGTAACTATGGCTACACCTTC. Translated, it gives CASSPDSNYGYTF.

The chain employs TRBV5-4 and TRBJ2-5; either TRBD1 or TRBD2 may fit D (5 bases each). This CDR3 is 16 amino acids long. V lost 4 bases and J 2 bases, leaving 18 bases between the germline ends. The germline gives CDR1 SGHNT, CDR2 YYREEE (reference sequence). CDR3 nucleotides: TGTGCCAGCAGCGTCACCGGGACCTCAGCGCAAGAGACCCAGTACTTC. Amino acid sequence: CASSVTGTSAQETQYF.

This chain connects TRBV10-1 to TRBJ2-5; D is undetermined. This CDR3 comprises 13 residues. V was clipped by 4 bases and J by 4 bases, with 10 bases between them. Germline V gives CDR1 WNHNN, CDR2 SYGVQD (reference sequence). The CDR3 loop reads CASSARTGETQYF. The CDR3 region has the DNA TGCGCCAGCAGTGCTCGGACGGGAGAGACCCAGTACTTC.

CDR3 protein: CASSQDAGTGRRPQHF. In DNA, the CDR3 is TGTGCCAGCAGCCAAGATGCAGGGACCGGTCGACGGCCCCAGCATTTT. V is TRBV4-2 and J is TRBJ1-5; D perhaps matches TRBD1 (5 bases). Per the germline V gene, CDR1 is LGHNA and CDR2 is YNFKEQ. Deletions cut 0 bases from V and 9 bases from J, with 18 bases between. The length of the CDR3 is 16 residues.

The DNA of the CDR3 is TGCGCCAGCAGCCCACCTACCTCCGGGGAGGGCTATGGCTACACCTTC. This encodes CASSPPTSGEGYGYTF. The chain employs TRBV4-1 and TRBJ1-2; no firm D call. Trimming removed 4 bases at V and 4 bases at J, with 19 bases between. Germline V gives CDR1 MGHRA, CDR2 YSYEKL. The CDR3 covers 16 residues.

This chain connects TRBV6-4 to TRBJ1-4; D not certain. Deletions cut 3 bases from V and 8 bases from J, with 16 bases between. The CDR3 loop spans 15 amino acids. Germline CDR1 and CDR2: MRHNA and SNTAGT. CDR3 in DNA: TGTGCCAGCAGTGAATATTTCCGGGTTGGAGAAAAACTGTTTTTT. Translated: CASSEYFRVGEKLFF.

The chain combines TRBV5-1 with TRBJ2-2; no reliable D call. Germline CDR1 is SGHRS and CDR2 is YFSETQ. With 2 bases removed from V and 6 bases from J, the gap between germline ends came to 5 bases. The CDR3 loop spans 12 amino acids. The chain's CDR3 is CASSFTAGELFF. The CDR3 DNA is TGCGCCAGCAGCTTTACCGCCGGGGAGCTGTTTTTT. The full variable domain, rest sourced from reference TRBV5-1 and TRBJ2-2, is KAGVTQTPRYLIKTRGQQVTLSCSPISGHRSVSWYQQTPGQGLQFLFEYFSETQRNKGNFPGRFSGRQFSNSRSEMNVSTLELGDSALYLCASSFTAGELFFGEGSRLTVL.

The V and J genes are TRBV19 and TRBJ2-7; a possible D gene is TRBD1 (6 bases). With 0 bases removed from V and 2 bases from J, the gap between germline ends came to 8 bases. The CDR3 contains 14 residues. CDR1 LNHDA and CDR2 SQIVND come from the germline V gene (reference sequence). CDR3 amino acids: CASSIEWGPYEQYF. CDR3 in DNA: TGTGCCAGTAGTATAGAGTGGGGGCCCTACGAGCAGTACTTC.

V is TRBV25-1 and J is TRBJ2-7; TRBD2 aligns across 9 bases. The germline gives CDR1 MGHDK, CDR2 SYGVNS. The CDR3 is 14 residues long. Losses at the gene ends were 6 bases for V and 2 bases for J; bases not matched to a gene: 5. CDR3 DNA: TGTGCCAGCAGGGGGGCGGGAGGGCCCTACGAGCAGTACTTC. Amino acids: CASRGAGGPYEQYF.

J is TRBJ2-3 and V is TRBV5-4; 7 bases match TRBD2. The ends lost 1 base at V and 3 bases at J; junction bases unmatched: 8. CDR3 length equals 16 residues. Germline assignment: CDR1 SGHNT and CDR2 YYREEE (reference sequence). The CDR3 bases are TGTGCCAGCAGCTTGCGAAGCGGGGAGGGGACAGATACGCAGTATTTT. It specifies CASSLRSGEGTDTQYF.